One and the same sample provided the 10 T cell receptor beta chains below, sequenced in a study of blood T cell repertoires in COVID-19. Produced via immunoSEQ multiplex PCR; TCRdb's table is partial and in-frame only. Of approximately 280,000 clones listed, roughly 85% were seen once; the top ten hold about 2.5%. Sequences were obtained from PBMCs or T cells enriched from blood (not recorded which). Receptors originate from a woman in her forties or fifties who had recovered from COVID-19.

The gene calls are TRBV24-1 and TRBJ2-1; 9 bases agree with TRBD2. The CDR3 length is 16 residues. Germline lookup yields CDR1 KGHDR and CDR2 SFDVKD. V was pared by 4 bases and J by 8 bases, with 11 bases of the junction left unmatched. DNA of the CDR3: TGTGCCACCAGTGACCCGCTAGCGGGGAGCATGTATGAGCAGTTCTTC. Amino acids: CATSDPLAGSMYEQFF.

This chain links TRBV6-2 or TRBV6-3 with TRBJ2-3; D is possibly TRBD2 (5 bases). Germline values: CDR1 MNHEY, CDR2 SVGEGT. The V end was cut by 2 bases, the J end by 3 bases, with 12 bases between. This CDR3 has 15 residues. The CDR3 DNA follows: TGTGCCAGCAGTTACATGACTCGGAGGACAGATACGCAGTATTTT. Translating gives CASSYMTRRTDTQYF.

V and J are TRBV6-5 and TRBJ2-7; tentative D call: TRBD2 (6 bases). CDR3 length: 14 amino acids. V lost 0 bases and J 4 bases, leaving 10 bases between the germline ends. Germline V lookup: CDR1 MNHEY, CDR2 SVGAGI. This CDR3 is CASSYSTEGYEQYF. DNA of the CDR3: TGTGCCAGCAGTTACTCGACGGAGGGGTACGAGCAGTACTTC.

J is TRBJ2-7 and V is TRBV5-1, with TRBD2 matching over 11 bases. The CDR3 is 15 amino acids. V trimming: 3 bases; J trimming: 5 bases; junction bases outside the gene matches: 7. CDR1 SGHRS and CDR2 YFSETQ come from the germline V gene. The DNA for the CDR3 is TGCGCCAGCAGCTCCCGACTAGCGGGACTAAACGAGCAGTACTTC. Translation: CASSSRLAGLNEQYF.

This clone was seen a few times. The chain carries TRBV19 and TRBJ2-7; 9 bases are a match to TRBD1. Germline lookup yields CDR1 LNHDA and CDR2 SQIVND (reference sequence). The CDR3 loop spans 16 amino acids. V trimming: 4 bases; J trimming: 1 base; junction bases outside the gene matches: 8. CDR3 sequence: CASSRGGQGGSYEQYF. Here the CDR3 DNA reads TGTGCCAGTAGTAGGGGGGGACAGGGAGGATCCTACGAGCAGTACTTC.

The rearrangement links TRBV5-1 to TRBJ1-1; D is undetermined. Trimming removed 1 base from V and 1 base from J, with 8 bases in between. Germline V gives CDR1 SGHRS, CDR2 YFSETQ. The CDR3 has 14 amino acids. The CDR3 region has the DNA TGCGCCAGCAGCTTGTTTCCCCAGAACACTGAAGCTTTCTTT. It is translated as CASSLFPQNTEAFF.

The chain couples TRBV6-5 to TRBJ2-3, with 10 bases aligning to TRBD2. Germline V gene data show CDR1 as MNHEY and CDR2 as SVGAGI. Losses at the gene ends were 7 bases for V and 7 bases for J; bases not matched to a gene: 8. The CDR3 has 14 residues. CDR3 residues: CASNVAGGPNTQYF. CDR3 DNA: TGTGCCAGCAACGTAGCGGGAGGCCCCAATACGCAGTATTTT.

This sequence joins TRBV6-4 and TRBJ1-5, with D possibly matching TRBD1 (5 bases). V lost 2 bases and J lost 6, with 14 bases in between. CDR3 size: 15 residues. Germline-derived CDR1 and CDR2 are MRHNA and SNTAGT. The CDR3 DNA reads as TGTGCCAGCAGTGACAACCAACAGGTAGTTCAGCCCCAGCATTTT. Its translation is CASSDNQQVVQPQHF.

The chain has TRBV5-1 and TRBJ1-1; D remains ambiguous. This CDR3 contains 14 residues. Germline V gene lookup returns CDR1 SGHRS and CDR2 YFSETQ. V was trimmed by 3 bases and J by 1 base, leaving 10 bases between them. CDR3 coding DNA: TGCGCCAGCAGCTCGGGTGATTGGAACACTGAAGCTTTCTTT. Translated, it gives CASSSGDWNTEAFF.

This sequence joins TRBV6-5 and TRBJ1-5; 12 bases map to TRBD1. J was trimmed by 4 bases and V by 7 bases; bases with no gene match: 5. The CDR3 length is 15 residues. Looked up from germline, CDR1 is MNHEY and CDR2 is SVGAGI. The CDR3 DNA reads TGTGCCAGCAAGGGACAGGGGGCAATTAATCAGCCCCAGCATTTT. Translated, it gives CASKGQGAINQPQHF.